This T cell receptor (beta chain) emerged from a study of CD8 T cells in Susac syndrome. Random hexamers primed reverse transcription of about 0.45 to 1 ug RNA. Each CDR3 protein gets one entry after TCRdb re-called the immunoSEQ multiplex PCR reads with MiXCR. The sample lists 100,000 to 150,000 distinct CDR3 sequences; 90% to 95% were seen once. V was shortened by 6 bases and J by 5 bases, with 16 bases between the two germline ends. CDR1 and CDR2 from the germline V gene are SQVTM and ANQGSEA. The CDR3 is 13 residues long. The chain combines TRBV29-1 with TRBJ1-1, with no clear D. The sequencing input was CD4+ T cells from PBMCs. The clonotype comes from a human donor with multiple sclerosis. CDR3 region: CSVSQSLGTEAFF. In nucleotides, the CDR3 is TGCAGCGTCAGTCAGTCCCTGGGAACTGAAGCTTTCTTT.